This T cell receptor (beta chain) emerged from a study of T cell clonality in common variable immunodeficiency. Study-level findings and limits: Fewer deletions and N-nucleotide insertions were reportedly seen in common variable immunodeficiency TCR beta sequences.

TCRdb keeps only in-frame clones here, not all; method: immunoSEQ multiplex PCR. Singletons are absent from the sample, which has 30,000 to 35,000 clones. This clone was observed a few times. Its matching antigen is unknown. The read falls 3 residues short of the CDR3 end, and the missing part is taken from the germline J gene. This CDR3 has 19 residues. The V gene end was trimmed by 3 bases and the J gene end by 3 bases; junction bases not matched to a gene: 17. CDR1 is LNHDA, CDR2 SQIVND, per germline (reference sequence). Both groups were predominantly of Caucasian heritage. The rearrangement uses TRBV19 and TRBJ2-1, with 7 bases that match TRBD2. Sequencing used peripheral blood mononuclear cells. This receptor was identified in a human donor with common variable immunodeficiency. Partial CDR3 DNA: TGTGCCAGTAGTATGGGGGTCCAAGGAGCGGGGAACGTCTACAATGAG. Its protein is CASSMGVQGAGNVYNE. The whole CDR3 sequence reads CASSMGVQGAGNVYNEQFF.